This TCR beta chain was sequenced for a study of regulatory T cells in long-lasting Graves disease. Time point denoted: newly diagnosed GD, antithyroid drugs for less than 3 months. RNA from PBMCs was the source of the TCR library. CDR3 length: 13 amino acids. CDR1 and CDR2 from the germline V gene are LGHDT and YNNKEL (reference sequence). Trimming removed 8 bases from V and 8 bases from J, with 18 bases in between. Building the TCR beta libraries relied on iRepertoire HTBI primers, and CDR3 regions underwent Arm-PCR. Using its own MiXCR run on the multiplex PCR reads, TCRdb lists one record per CDR3 protein. Among roughly 320,000 distinct CDR3 sequences listed, 16% were seen once. This clonotype was picked up a small number of times. These data were likewise used in another study, on T cells in Graves' hyperthyroidism and ophthalmopathy.

The sample here was peripheral blood mononuclear cells (PBMCs), taken at new diagnosis, from a patient treated with antithyroid drugs. The receptor was isolated from a man aged 35 to 55 with Graves disease. The chain joins TRBV3-1 to TRBJ1-2; a weak D match, TRBD1 (5 bases). This chain's CDR3 is CASQAPGAGGYTF. The CDR3 DNA follows: TGTGCCAGCCAGGCCCCCGGGGCAGGGGGCTACACCTTC.